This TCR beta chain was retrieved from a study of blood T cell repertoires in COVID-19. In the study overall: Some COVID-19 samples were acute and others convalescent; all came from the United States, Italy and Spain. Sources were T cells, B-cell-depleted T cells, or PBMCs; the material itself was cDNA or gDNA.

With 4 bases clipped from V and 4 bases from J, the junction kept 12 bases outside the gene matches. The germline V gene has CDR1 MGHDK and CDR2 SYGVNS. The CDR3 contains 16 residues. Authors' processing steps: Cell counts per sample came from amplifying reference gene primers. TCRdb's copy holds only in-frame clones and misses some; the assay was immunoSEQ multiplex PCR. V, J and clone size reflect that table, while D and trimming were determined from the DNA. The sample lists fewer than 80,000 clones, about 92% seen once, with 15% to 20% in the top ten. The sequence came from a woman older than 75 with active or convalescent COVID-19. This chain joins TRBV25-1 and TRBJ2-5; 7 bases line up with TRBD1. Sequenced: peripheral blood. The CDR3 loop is CASSVGPEGALETQYF. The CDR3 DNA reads TGTGCCAGCAGTGTGGGGCCTGAGGGGGCCTTAGAGACCCAGTACTTC.